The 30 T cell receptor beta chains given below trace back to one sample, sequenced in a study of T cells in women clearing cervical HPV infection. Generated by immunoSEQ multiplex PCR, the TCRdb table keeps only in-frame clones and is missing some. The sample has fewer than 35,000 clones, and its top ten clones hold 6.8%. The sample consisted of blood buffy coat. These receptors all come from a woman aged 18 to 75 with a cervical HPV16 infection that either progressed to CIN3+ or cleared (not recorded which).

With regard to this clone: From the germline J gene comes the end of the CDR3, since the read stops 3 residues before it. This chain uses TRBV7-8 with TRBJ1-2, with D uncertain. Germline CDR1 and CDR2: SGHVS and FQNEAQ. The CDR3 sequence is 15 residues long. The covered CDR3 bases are TGTGCCAGCAGCTTACCAATCGGGTTTCCCCGTGAC. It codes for CASSLPIGFPRD. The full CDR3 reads CASSLPIGFPRDYTF.

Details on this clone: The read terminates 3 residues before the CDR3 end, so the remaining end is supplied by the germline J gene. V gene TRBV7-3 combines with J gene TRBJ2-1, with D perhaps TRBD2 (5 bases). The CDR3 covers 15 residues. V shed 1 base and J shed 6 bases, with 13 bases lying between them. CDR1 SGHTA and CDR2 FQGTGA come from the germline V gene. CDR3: CASSLKETNLNEQFF. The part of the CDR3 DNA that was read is TGTGCCAGCAGCTTAAAAGAGACTAACCTCAATGAG.

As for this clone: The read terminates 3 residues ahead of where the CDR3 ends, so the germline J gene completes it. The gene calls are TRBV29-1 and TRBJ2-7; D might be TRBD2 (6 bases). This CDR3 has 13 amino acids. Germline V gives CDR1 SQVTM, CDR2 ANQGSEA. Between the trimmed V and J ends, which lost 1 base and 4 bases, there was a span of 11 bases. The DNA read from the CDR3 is TGCAGCGTTGAAGGTGGCGGACTATACGAG. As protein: CSVEGGGLYE. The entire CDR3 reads CSVEGGGLYEQYF.

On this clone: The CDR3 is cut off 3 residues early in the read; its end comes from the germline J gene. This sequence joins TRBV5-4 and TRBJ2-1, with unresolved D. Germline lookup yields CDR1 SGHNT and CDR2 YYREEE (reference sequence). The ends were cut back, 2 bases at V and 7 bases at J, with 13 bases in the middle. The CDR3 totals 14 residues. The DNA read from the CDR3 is TGTGCCAGCAGCTTTAATCTAGTTACGAATGAG. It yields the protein CASSFNLVTNE. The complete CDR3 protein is CASSFNLVTNEQFF.

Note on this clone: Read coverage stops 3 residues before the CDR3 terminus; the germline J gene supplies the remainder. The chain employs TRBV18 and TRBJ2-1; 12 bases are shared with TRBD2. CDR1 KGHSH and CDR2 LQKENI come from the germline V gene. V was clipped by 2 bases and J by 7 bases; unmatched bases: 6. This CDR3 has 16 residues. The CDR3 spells CASSPSSGRAMNEQFF. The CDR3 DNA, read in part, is TGTGCCAGCTCACCATCTAGCGGGAGGGCCATGAATGAG. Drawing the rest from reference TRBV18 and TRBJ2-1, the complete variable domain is NAGVMQNPRHLVRRRGQEARLRCSPMKGHSHVYWYRQLPEEGLKFMVYLQKENIIDESGMPKERFSAEFPKEGPSILRIQQVVRGDSAAYFCASSPSSGRAMNEQFFGPGTRLTVL.

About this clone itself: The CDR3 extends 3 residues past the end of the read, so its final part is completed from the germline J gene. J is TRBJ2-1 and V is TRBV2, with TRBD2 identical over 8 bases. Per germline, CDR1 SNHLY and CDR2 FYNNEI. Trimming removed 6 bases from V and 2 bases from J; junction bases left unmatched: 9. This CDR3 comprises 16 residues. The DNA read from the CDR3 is TGTGCCAGCAGCCTGAGACTAGCGCGCACCTACAATGAG. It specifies CASSLRLARTYNE. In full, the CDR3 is CASSLRLARTYNEQFF. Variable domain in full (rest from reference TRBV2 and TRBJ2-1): EPEVTQTPSHQVTQMGQEVILRCVPISNHLYFYWYRQILGQKVEFLVSFYNNEISEKSEIFDDQFSVERPDGSNFTLKIRSTKLEDSAMYFCASSLRLARTYNEQFFGPGTRLTVL.

Here the CDR3 reads CAITGLDWRHEQYF. CDR3 DNA (partial): TGTGCCATCACCGGACTAGACTGGCGTCACGAG. The rearrangement uses TRBV28 and TRBJ2-7, with TRBD2 identical over 7 bases. The read ends 3 residues early relative to the CDR3; the germline J gene fills the gap. The CDR3 is 14 residues long. With 10 bases clipped from V and 5 bases from J, the junction kept 14 bases outside the gene matches. The germline V gene has CDR1 MDHEN and CDR2 SYDVKM.

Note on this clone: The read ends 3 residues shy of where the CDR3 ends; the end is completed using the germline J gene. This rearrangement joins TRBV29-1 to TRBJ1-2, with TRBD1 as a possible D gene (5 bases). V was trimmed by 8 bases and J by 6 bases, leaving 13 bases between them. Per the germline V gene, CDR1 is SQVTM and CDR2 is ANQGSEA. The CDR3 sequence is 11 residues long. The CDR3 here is CSSGKGDGYTF. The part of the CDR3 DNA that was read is TGCAGCTCAGGGAAAGGGGATGGC.

Here the CDR3 reads CSATYSTEAFF. The CDR3 DNA, read in part, is TGCAGTGCTACTTACAGCACTGAA. The chain joins TRBV20-1 to TRBJ1-1, with D hard to call. The missing CDR3 end, 3 residues past where the read stops, is filled in from the germline J gene. The CDR3 covers 11 residues. The germline V gene has CDR1 DFQATT and CDR2 SNEGSKA (reference sequence). The ends were cut back, 4 bases at V and 4 bases at J, with 7 bases in the middle.

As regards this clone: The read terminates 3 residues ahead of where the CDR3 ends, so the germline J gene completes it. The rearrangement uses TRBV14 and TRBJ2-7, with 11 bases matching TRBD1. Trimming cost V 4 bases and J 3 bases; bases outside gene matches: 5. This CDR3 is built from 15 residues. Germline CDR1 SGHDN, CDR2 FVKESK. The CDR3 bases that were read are TGTGCCAGCAGCCCGGGACAGGGGGGGAGCTACGAG. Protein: CASSPGQGGSYE. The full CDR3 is CASSPGQGGSYEQYF.

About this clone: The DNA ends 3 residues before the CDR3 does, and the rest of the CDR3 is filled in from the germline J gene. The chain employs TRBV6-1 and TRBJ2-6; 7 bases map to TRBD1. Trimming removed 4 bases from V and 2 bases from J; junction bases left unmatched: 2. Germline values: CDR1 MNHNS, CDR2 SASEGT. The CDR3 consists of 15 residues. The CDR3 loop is CASSGDRAGANVLTF. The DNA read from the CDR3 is TGTGCCAGCAGTGGAGACAGGGCTGGGGCCAACGTC.

CDR3: CASSIGGSGEQFF. The CDR3 bases that were read are TGTGCCAGTAGTATAGGAGGGTCTGGTGAG. The chain couples TRBV19 to TRBJ2-1; TRBD2 might be the D (5 bases). The read ends 3 residues early relative to the CDR3; the germline J gene fills the gap. Trimming took off 1 base at V and 9 bases at J, with 10 bases between the two ends. CDR3 length: 13 residues. The germline V gene has CDR1 LNHDA and CDR2 SQIVND (reference sequence).

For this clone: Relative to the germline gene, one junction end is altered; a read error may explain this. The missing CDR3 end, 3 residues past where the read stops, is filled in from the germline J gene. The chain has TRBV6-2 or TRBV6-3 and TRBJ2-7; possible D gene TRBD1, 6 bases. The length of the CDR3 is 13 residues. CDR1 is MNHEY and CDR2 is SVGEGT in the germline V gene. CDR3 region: CPSSCRGSYEQYF. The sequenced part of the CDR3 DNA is TGTCCCAGCAGTTGCAGGGGTTCCTACGAG.

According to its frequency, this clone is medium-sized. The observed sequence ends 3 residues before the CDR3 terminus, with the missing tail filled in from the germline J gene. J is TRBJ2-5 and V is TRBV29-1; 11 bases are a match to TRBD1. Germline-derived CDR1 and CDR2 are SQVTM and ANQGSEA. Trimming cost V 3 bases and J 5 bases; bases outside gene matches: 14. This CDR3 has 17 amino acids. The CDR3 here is CSVEGTGTGGKGETQYF. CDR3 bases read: TGCAGCGTTGAGGGGACAGGGACAGGGGGGAAGGGGGAGACC.

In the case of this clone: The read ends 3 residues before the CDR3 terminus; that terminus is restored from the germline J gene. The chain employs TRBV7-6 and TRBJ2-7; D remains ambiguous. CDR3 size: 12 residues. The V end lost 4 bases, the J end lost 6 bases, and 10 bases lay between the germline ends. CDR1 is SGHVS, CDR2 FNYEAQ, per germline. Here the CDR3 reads CASSSTSGEQYF. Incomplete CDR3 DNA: TGTGCCAGCAGCTCAACCTCAGGCGAG.

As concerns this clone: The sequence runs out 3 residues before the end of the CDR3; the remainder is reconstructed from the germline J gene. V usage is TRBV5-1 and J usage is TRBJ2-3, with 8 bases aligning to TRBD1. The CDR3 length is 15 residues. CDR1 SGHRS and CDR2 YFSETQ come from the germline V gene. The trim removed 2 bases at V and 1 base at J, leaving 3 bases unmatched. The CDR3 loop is CASSFRGQGTDTQYF. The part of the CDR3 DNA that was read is TGCGCCAGCAGCTTCAGGGGACAGGGCACAGATACG.

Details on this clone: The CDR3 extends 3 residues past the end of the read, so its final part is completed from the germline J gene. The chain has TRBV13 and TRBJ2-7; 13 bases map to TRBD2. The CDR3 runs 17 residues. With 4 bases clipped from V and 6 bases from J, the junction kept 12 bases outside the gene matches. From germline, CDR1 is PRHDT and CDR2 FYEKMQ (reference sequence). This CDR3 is CASSYGLAGAGGVEQYF. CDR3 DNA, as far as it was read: TGTGCCAGCAGCTACGGACTAGCGGGAGCCGGTGGAGTCGAG.

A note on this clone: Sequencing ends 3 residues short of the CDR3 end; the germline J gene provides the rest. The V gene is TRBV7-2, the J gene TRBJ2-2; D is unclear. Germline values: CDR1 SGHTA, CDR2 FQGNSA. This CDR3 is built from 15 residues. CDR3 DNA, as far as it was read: TGTGCCAGCAGCCCCCCAGCTAACTATAATTCACCG. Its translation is CASSPPANYNSP. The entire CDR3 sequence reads CASSPPANYNSPLFF.

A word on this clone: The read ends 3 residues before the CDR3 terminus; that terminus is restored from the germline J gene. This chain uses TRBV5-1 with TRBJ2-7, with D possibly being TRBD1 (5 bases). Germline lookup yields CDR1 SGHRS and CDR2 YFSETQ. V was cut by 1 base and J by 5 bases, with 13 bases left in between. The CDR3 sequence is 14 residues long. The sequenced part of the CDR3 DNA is TGCGCCAGCAGCTTGTGGAGCGACAGCAACGAG. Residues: CASSLWSDSNE. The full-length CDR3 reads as CASSLWSDSNEQYF.

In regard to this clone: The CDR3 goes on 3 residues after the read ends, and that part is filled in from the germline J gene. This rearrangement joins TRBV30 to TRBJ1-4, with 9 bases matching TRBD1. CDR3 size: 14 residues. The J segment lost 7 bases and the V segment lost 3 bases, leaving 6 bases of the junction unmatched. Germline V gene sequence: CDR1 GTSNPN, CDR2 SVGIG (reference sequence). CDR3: CAWSRDRVSEKLFF. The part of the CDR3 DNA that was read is TGTGCCTGGAGCCGGGACAGGGTTTCTGAAAAA.

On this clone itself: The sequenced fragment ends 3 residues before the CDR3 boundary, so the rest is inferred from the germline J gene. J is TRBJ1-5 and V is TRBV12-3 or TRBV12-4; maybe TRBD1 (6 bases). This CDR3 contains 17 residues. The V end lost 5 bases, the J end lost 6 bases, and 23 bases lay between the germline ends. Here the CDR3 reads CASSASLGGVLRQPQHF. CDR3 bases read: TGTGCCAGCAGTGCCTCATTAGGGGGGGTTCTACGTCAGCCC.

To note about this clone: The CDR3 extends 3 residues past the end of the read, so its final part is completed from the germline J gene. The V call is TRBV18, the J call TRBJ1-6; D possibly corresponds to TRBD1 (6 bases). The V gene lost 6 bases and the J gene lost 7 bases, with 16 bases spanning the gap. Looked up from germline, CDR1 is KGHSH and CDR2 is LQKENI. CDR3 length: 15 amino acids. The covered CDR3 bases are TGTGCCAGCTCTCCTGACAGGTTGCCCAATTCACCC. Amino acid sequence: CASSPDRLPNSP. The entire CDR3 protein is CASSPDRLPNSPLHF. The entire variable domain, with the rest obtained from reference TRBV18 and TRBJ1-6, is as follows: NAGVMQNPRHLVRRRGQEARLRCSPMKGHSHVYWYRQLPEEGLKFMVYLQKENIIDESGMPKERFSAEFPKEGPSILRIQQVVRGDSAAYFCASSPDRLPNSPLHFGNGTRLTVT.

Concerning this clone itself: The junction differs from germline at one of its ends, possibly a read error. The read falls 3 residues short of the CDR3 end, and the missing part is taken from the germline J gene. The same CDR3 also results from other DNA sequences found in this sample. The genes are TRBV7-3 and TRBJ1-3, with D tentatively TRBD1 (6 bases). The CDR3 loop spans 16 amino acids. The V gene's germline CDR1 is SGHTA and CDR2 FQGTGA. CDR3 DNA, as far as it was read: TGTGCCAGCAGCTTAATGGGGGCCCTTGGCGGAAACACT. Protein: CASSLMGALGGNT. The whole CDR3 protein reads CASSLMGALGGNTIYF.

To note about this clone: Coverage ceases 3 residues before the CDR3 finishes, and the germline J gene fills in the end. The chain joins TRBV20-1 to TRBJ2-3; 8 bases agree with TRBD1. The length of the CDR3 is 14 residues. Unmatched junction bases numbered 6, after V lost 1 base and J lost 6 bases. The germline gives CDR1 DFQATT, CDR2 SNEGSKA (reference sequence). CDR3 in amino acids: CSARATRDRDTQYF. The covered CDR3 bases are TGCAGTGCTAGAGCTACCCGGGACAGGGATACG.

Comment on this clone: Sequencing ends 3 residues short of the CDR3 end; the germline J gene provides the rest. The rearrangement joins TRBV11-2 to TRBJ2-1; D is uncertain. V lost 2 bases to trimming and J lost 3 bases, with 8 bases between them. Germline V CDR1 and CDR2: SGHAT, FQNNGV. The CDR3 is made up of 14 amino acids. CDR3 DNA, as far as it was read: TGTGCCAGCAGCTTAACCGGGTACTACAATGAG. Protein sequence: CASSLTGYYNE. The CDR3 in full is CASSLTGYYNEQFF.

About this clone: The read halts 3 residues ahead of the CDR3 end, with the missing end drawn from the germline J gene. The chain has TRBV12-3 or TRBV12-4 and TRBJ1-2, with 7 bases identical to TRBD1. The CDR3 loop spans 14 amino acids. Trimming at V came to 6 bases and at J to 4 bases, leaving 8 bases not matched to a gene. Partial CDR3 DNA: TGTGCCAGCAGAAGGGACAGACCATCCTATGGC. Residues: CASRRDRPSYG. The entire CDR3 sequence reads CASRRDRPSYGYTF.

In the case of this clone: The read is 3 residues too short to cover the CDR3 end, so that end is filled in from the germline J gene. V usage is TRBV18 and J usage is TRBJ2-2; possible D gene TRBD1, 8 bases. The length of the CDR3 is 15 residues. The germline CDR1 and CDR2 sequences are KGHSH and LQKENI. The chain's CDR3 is CASSQTGGANSPLFF. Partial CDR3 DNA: TGTGCCAGCTCACAAACAGGGGGGGCTAATTCACCG. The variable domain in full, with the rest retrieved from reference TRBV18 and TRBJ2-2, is NAGVMQNPRHLVRRRGQEARLRCSPMKGHSHVYWYRQLPEEGLKFMVYLQKENIIDESGMPKERFSAEFPKEGPSILRIQQVVRGDSAAYFCASSQTGGANSPLFFGEGSRLTVL.

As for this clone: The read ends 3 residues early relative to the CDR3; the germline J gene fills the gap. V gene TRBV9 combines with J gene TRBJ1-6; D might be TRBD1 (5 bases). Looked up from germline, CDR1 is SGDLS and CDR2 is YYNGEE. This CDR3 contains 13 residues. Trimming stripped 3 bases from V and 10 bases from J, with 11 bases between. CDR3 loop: CASSDSGGSPLHF. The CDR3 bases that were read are TGTGCCAGCAGCGATTCGGGGGGGTCACCC.

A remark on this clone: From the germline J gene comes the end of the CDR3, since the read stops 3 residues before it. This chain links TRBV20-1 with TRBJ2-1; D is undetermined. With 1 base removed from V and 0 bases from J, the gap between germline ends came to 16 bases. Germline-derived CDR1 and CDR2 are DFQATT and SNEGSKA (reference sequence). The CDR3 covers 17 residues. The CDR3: CSARAPTALSSYNEQFF. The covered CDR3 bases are TGCAGTGCTAGAGCCCCCACCGCCCTAAGCTCCTACAATGAG.

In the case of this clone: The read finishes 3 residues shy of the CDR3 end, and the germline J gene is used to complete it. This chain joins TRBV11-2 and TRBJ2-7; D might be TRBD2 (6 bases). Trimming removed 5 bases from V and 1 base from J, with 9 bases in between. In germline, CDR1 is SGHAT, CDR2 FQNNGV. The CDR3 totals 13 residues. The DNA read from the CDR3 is TGTGCCAGCAGCGTGGGACTGTCCTACGAG. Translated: CASSVGLSYE. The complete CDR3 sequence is CASSVGLSYEQYF.